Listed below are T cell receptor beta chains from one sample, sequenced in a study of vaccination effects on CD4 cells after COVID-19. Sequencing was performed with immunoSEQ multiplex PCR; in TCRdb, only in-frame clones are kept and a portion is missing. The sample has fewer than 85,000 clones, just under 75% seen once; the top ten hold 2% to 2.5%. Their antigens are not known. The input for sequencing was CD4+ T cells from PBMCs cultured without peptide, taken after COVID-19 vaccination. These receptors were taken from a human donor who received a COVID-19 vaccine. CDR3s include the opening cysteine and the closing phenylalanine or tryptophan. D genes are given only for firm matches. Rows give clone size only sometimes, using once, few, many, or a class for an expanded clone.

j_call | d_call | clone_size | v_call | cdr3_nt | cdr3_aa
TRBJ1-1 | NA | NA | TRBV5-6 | TGTGCCAGCAGCTTGTTGGGGGGCGCAGGGTTCACTGAAGCTTTCTTT | CASSLLGGAGFTEAFF
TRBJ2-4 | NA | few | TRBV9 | TGTGCCAGCAGCGGATCGGGCGGGGCCCCGAGCGCCAAAAACATTCAGTACTTC | CASSGSGGAPSAKNIQYF
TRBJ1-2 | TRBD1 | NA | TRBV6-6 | TGTGCCAGCAGTTCCGGGACAGGGAGTTACACCTTC | CASSSGTGSYTF
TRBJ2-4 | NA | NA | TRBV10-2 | TGCGCCAGCAGTCCTAAGGGCCTAGCCAAAAACATTCAGTACTTC | CASSPKGLAKNIQYF
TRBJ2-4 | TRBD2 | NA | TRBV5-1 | TGCGCCAGCAGCTTCCTGGGGGGGGGTGACATTCAGTACTTC | CASSFLGGGDIQYF
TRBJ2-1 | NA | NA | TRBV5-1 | TGCGCCAGCAGCTTGGGAAAGGACAATGAGCAGTTCTTC | CASSLGKDNEQFF
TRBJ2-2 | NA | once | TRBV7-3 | TGTGCCAGCAGCTTACTACAGGGTCGTAGCACCGGGGAGCTGTTTTTT | CASSLLQGRSTGELFF
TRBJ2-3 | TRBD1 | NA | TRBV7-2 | TGTGCCAGCAGCTTATGGACAGGCGGCTTAGATACGCAGTATTTT | CASSLWTGGLDTQYF
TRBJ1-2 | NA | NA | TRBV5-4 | TGTGCCAGCAGCTTGGCGGTTAACGGGGGCTATGGCTACACCTTC | CASSLAVNGGYGYTF
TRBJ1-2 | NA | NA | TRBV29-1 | TGCAGCGTTGAAGTGGGCACCACAGGCTATGGCTACACCTTC | CSVEVGTTGYGYTF